This T cell receptor (beta chain) is drawn from a study of T-cell memory formation after mild COVID-19. Germline CDR1 SEHNR, CDR2 FQNEAQ (reference sequence). The CDR3 sequence is 14 residues long. V shed 6 bases, J shed 7 bases, and the junction held 10 bases outside the gene matches. MiXCR, run by TCRdb on the 5' RACE reads, gives a single entry per CDR3 protein. The table lists about 240,000 distinct CDR3 sequences, approximately 9% of them singletons, with around 21% in the top ten. This sequence originates from a man aged 18 to 35 who had mild COVID-19 (a few samples of this study predate the infection). Cell type and time point are not known. Sequenced input: PBMCs or a T cell subset sorted from them (not recorded which). This sequence joins TRBV7-9 and TRBJ1-2; 8 nucleotides align to TRBD1. The CDR3 region is CASRRSGGESGYTF. The CDR3 DNA follows: TGTGCCAGCAGAAGATCAGGGGGCGAAAGTGGCTACACCTTC.